The sequence of this T cell receptor beta chain was determined in a study of identical twins. Template switching added a universal primer site; cDNA carried unique molecular identifiers. MiXCR, run by TCRdb on the 5' RACE reads, gives a single entry per CDR3 protein. Here the sample spans some 1,600,000 distinct CDR3 sequences, around a third being singletons. Study observations and caveats: Fewer insertions were carried by abundant cord blood beta clonotypes, but none was seen in memory repertoires. A partial confounding effect on zero-insertion analyses could come from invariant MAIT and iNKT cells.

This clonotype has more than one count but fewer than ten. Its antigen remains unknown. This CDR3 region has 14 residues. V shed 5 bases and J 2 bases; nucleotides not matched to a gene: 5. Germline V gene sequence: CDR1 SGHDN, CDR2 FVKESK. The V and J genes are TRBV14 and TRBJ2-5, with 7 bases identical to TRBD1. The TCR sequence derives from a newborn girl in good health. What was sequenced was cord blood. CDR3 amino acids: CASSSDREQETQYF. CDR3 bases: TGTGCCAGCAGCTCTGACAGGGAACAAGAGACCCAGTACTTC.